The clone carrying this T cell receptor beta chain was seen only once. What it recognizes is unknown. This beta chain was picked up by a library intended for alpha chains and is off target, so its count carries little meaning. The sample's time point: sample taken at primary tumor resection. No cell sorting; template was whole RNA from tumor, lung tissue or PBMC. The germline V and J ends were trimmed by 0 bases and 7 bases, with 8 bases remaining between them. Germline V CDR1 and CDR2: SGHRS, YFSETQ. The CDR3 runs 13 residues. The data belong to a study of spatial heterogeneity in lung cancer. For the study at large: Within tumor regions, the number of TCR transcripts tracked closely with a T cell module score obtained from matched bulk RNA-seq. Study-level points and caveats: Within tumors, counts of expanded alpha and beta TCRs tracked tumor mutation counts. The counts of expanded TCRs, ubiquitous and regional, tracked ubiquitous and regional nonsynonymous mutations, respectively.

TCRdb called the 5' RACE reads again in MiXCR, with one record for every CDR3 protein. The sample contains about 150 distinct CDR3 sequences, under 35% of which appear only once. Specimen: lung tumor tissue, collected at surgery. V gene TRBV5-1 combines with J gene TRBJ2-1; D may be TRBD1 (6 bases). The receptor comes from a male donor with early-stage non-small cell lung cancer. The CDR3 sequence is CASSLAQGNEQFF. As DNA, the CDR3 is TGCGCCAGCAGCTTGGCGCAGGGGAATGAGCAGTTCTTC. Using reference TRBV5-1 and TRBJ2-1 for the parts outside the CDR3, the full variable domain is KAGVTQTPRYLIKTRGQQVTLSCSPISGHRSVSWYQQTPGQGLQFLFEYFSETQRNKGNFPGRFSGRQFSNSRSEMNVSTLELGDSALYLCASSLAQGNEQFFGPGTRLTVL.